This T cell receptor beta chain was profiled in a study of blood T cell repertoires in COVID-19. About the research overall: Samples representing acute and convalescent COVID-19 were sourced from the United States, Italy and Spain. T cells, B-cell-depleted T cells, or PBMCs provided the cDNA or gDNA that served as material.

In the authors' methods: Reference gene primer amplification gave estimated nucleated cell counts. Libraries were prepared by immunoSEQ multiplex PCR; TCRdb keeps only in-frame clonotypes and omits some of them. Clonal size and the V and J genes are those of that table, whereas D and trimming came from the DNA. The top ten hold more than 2% of the sample, which has 250,000 to 350,000 clones, 75% to 90% seen once. V gave up 3 bases and J gave up 7 bases; unmatched junction bases: 14. Germline V lookup: CDR1 SGDLS, CDR2 YYNGEE. The CDR3 loop spans 16 amino acids. The source is a man younger than 35 with active or convalescent COVID-19. The chain recombines TRBV9 with TRBJ1-2; 8 nucleotides match TRBD1. Sequenced material: peripheral blood. This CDR3 reads CASSAHPTGELGGYTF. In DNA, the CDR3 is TGTGCCAGCAGCGCTCACCCGACAGGGGAATTAGGTGGCTACACCTTC. Using reference TRBV9 and TRBJ1-2 for the parts outside the CDR3, the full variable domain is DSGVTQTPKHLITATGQRVTLRCSPRSGDLSVYWYQQSLDQGLQFLIQYYNGEERAKGNILERFSAQQFPDLHSELNLSSLELGDSALYFCASSAHPTGELGGYTFGSGTRLTVV.